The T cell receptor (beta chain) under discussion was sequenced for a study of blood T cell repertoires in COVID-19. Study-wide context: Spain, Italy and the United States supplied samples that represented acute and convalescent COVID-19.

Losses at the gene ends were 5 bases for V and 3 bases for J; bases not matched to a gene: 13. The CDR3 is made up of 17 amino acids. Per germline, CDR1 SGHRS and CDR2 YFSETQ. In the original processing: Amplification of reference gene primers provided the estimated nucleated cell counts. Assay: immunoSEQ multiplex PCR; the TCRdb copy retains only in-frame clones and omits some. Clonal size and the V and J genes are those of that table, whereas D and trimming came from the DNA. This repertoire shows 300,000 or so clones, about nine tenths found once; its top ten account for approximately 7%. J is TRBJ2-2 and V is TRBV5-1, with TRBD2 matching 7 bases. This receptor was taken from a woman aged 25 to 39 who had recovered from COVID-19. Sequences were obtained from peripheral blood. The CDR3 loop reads CASRPSLAGDDTGELFF. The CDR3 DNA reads TGCGCCAGCAGGCCCAGCTTGGCGGGGGACGACACCGGGGAGCTGTTTTTT.